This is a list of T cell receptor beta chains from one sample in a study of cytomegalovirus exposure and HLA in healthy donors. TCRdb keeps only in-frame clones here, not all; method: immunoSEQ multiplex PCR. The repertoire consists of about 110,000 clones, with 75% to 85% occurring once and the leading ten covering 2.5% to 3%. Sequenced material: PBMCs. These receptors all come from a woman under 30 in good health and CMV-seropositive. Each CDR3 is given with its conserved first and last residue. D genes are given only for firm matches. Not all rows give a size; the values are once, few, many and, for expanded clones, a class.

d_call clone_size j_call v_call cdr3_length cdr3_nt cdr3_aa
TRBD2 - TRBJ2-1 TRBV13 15 TGTGCCAGCAGCTCGGGACTAGCGGGAGACAATGAGCAGTTCTTC CASSSGLAGDNEQFF
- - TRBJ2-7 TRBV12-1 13 TGTGCCAGCAGCCAGGGACATGTTGCCGAGCAGTACTTC CASSQGHVAEQYF
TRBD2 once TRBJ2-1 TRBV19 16 TGTGCCAGTAGTCCCCAAAGCGGGAGGGATCGCAATGAGCAGTTCTTC CASSPQSGRDRNEQFF
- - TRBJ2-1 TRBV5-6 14 TGTGCCAGCAGCTTCGACGGCAGGGCCAATGAGCAGTTCTTC CASSFDGRANEQFF
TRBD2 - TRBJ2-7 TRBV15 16 TGTGCCACCAGCAGAGATGCACTAGCGGGAGTAGGCGAGCAGTACTTC CATSRDALAGVGEQYF
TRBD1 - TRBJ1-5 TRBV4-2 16 TGTGCCAGCAGCCAAGAGGGCGGACAGGGGGGTCAGCCCCAGCATTTT CASSQEGGQGGQPQHF
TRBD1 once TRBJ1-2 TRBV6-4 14 TGTGCCAGCAGTCTTTCCGGGACAGGTCGTGGCTACACCTTC CASSLSGTGRGYTF
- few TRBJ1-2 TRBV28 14 TGTGCCAGCAGTACTCCCCACAGCGGTCTTGGCTACACCTTC CASSTPHSGLGYTF
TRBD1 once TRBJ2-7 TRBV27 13 TGTGCCAGCAGTTTCTTACAGGGGCACGAGCAGTACTTC CASSFLQGHEQYF
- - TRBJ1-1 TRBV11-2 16 TGTGCCAGCAGCTCCCTCAGGGAGCGGGTTAACACTGAAGCTTTCTTT CASSSLRERVNTEAFF
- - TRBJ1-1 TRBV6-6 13 TGTGCCAGCAGTCCCCCAGGGCACACTGAAGCTTTCTTT CASSPPGHTEAFF
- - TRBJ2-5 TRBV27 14 TGTGCCAGCAGTTTCGGGGGAGAGGGGGAGACCCAGTACTTC CASSFGGEGETQYF
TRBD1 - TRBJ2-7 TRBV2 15 TGTGCCAGCAGCTTCCCGGGACAGGGGGGCGACGAGCAGTACTTC CASSFPGQGGDEQYF
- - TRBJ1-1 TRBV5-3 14 TGTGCCAGAAGCCGCGACGGGGGGGCCTCTGAAGCTTTCTTT CARSRDGGASEAFF
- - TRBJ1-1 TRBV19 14 TGTGCCAGTAGTATACAGGGCGTGAACACTGAAGCTTTCTTT CASSIQGVNTEAFF
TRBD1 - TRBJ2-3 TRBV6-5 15 TGTGCCAGCACCACCCCCGGGACAGGGGGAAATACGCAGTATTTT CASTTPGTGGNTQYF
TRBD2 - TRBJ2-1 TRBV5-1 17 TGCGCCAGCAGCTTGTTCGGGGCCGCGCGGGAGATTCATGAGCAGTTCTTC CASSLFGAAREIHEQFF
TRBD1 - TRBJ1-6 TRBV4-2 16 TGTGCCAGCAGCCAGTCAGGGGGCAAGATAAATTCACCCCTCCACTTT CASSQSGGKINSPLHF
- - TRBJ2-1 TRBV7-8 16 TGTGCCAGCAGCTTATCACGCGACTACTTATACAATGAGCAGTTCTTC CASSLSRDYLYNEQFF
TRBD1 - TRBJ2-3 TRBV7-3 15 TGTGCCAGCAGCTTAAGGGGACAGGGTTACGATACGCAGTATTTT CASSLRGQGYDTQYF
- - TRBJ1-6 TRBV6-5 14 TGTGCCAGCGGTGGGGGGTCCTATAATTCACCCCTCCACTTT CASGGGSYNSPLHF
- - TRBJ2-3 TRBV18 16 TGTGCCAGCTCACCACCGTACTACAGGAGCACAGATACGCAGTATTTT CASSPPYYRSTDTQYF
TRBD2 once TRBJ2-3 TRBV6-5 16 TGTGCCAGCAGTTCAGGACTAGCGGGAAGGGCAGATACGCAGTATTTT CASSSGLAGRADTQYF
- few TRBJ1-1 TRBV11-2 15 TGTGCCAGCAGCTTAGATCCCACGGCGAGGACTGAAGCTTTCTTT CASSLDPTARTEAFF
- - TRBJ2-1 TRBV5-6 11 TGTGCCAGCAGCTCTTACAATGAGCAGTTCTTC CASSSYNEQFF
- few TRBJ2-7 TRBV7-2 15 TGTGCCAGCAGCTTACTGGCGGGTGCTTCCTACGAGCAGTACTTC CASSLLAGASYEQYF
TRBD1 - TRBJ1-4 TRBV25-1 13 TGTGCCAGCAGGGGACAGATTAATGAAAAACTGTTTTTT CASRGQINEKLFF
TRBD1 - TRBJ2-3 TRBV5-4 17 TGTGCCAGCAGCCTAAGACCGGGACAGAGAACCACAGATACGCAGTATTTT CASSLRPGQRTTDTQYF
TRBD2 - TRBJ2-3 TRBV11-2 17 TGTGCCAGCAGCTTTCGTCCTAGCGGGAGGTACTCGGATACGCAGTATTTT CASSFRPSGRYSDTQYF
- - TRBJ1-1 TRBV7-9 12 TGTGCCAGCAGCCCCGGACCTCGGAGGGCTTTCTTT CASSPGPRRAFF
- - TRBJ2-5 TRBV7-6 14 TGTGCCAGCAGCTACCGGGACACACAAGAGACCCAGTACTTC CASSYRDTQETQYF
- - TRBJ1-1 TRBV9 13 TGTGCCAGCAGCTCCCCGGCGGCAGGGAGGACTTTCTTT CASSSPAAGRTFF
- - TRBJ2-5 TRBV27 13 TGTGCCAGCAGTTCAACAGGGCAGGAGACCCAGTACTTC CASSSTGQETQYF
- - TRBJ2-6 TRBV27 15 TGTGCCAGCAGTGTACGGTTCTCTGGGGCCAACGTCCTGACTTTC CASSVRFSGANVLTF
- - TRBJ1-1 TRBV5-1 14 TGCGCCAGCAGCTTTGAGGACAGCCAGTTTGAAGCTTTCTTT CASSFEDSQFEAFF
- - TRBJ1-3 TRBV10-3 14 TGTGCCATCAGTGACACAGTCCTTGGAAACACCATATATTTT CAISDTVLGNTIYF
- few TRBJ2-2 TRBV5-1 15 TGCGCCAGCAGCTTCCGGGACACGAACACCGGGGAGCTGTTTTTT CASSFRDTNTGELFF
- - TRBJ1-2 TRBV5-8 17 TGTGCCAGCAGCTTGTATGGGGTATTAACAGGAAAGAATGGCTACACCTTC CASSLYGVLTGKNGYTF
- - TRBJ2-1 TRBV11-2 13 TGTGCCAGCAGCTTAGATAGAGACAATGAGCAGTTCTTC CASSLDRDNEQFF
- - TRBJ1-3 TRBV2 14 TGTGCCACCCGAGAGGTGATCTCTGGAAACACCATATATTTT CATREVISGNTIYF
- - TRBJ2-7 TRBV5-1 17 TGCGCCAGCAGCTTGGCCTGGATCCAGGGGAGTTCCTACGAGCAGTACTTC CASSLAWIQGSSYEQYF
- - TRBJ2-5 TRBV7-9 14 TGTGCCAGCAGCCTAAACCAGGGAGGAGAGACCCAGTACTTC CASSLNQGGETQYF